This T cell receptor (beta chain) appears in the sequencing data of a study of shared clonotypes between healthy human individuals. The CDR3 contains 13 residues. CDR1 is SGHNT and CDR2 is YENEEA in the germline V gene. V lost 1 base and J 6 bases, leaving 7 bases between the germline ends. Genomic DNA (from each subset) was split evenly across several immunoSEQ plates. Generated by immunoSEQ multiplex PCR, the TCRdb table keeps only in-frame clones and is missing some. Of over 2 million clones listed, 92% are singletons. The V and J genes are TRBV11-3 and TRBJ2-1; D remains unclear. The receptor comes from a man between 18 and 35 years old in good health. Some clones in this sample may be carry-over from other donors' samples. The sequenced sample consisted of naive CD4+ T cells from PBMCs. Specified subset: CD45RA+ positively selected. This CDR3 is CASSLGYVNEQFF. The CDR3 DNA follows: TGTGCCAGCAGCTTAGGATACGTCAATGAGCAGTTCTTC.